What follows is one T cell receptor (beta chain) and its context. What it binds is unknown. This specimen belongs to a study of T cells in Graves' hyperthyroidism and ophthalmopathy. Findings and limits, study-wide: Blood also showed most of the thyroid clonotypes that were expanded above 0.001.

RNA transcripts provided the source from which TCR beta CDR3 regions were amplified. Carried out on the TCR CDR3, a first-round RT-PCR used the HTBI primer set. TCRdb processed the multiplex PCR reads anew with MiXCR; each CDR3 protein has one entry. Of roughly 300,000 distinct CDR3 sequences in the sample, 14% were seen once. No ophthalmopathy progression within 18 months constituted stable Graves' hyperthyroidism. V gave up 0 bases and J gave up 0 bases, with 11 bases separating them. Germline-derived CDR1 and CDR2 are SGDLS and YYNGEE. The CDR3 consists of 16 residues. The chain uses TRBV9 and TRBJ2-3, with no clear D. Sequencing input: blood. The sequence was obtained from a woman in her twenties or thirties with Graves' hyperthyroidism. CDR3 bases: TGTGCCAGCAGCGTAGTGGCAGGTTTCAGCACAGATACGCAGTATTTT. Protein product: CASSVVAGFSTDTQYF.